Below are 9 T cell receptor beta chains sequenced from a single sample in a study of blood T cell repertoires in COVID-19. Assay: immunoSEQ multiplex PCR; the TCRdb copy retains only in-frame clones and omits some. The table has 140,000 to 150,000 clones, approximately 90% seen once. The specimen sequenced was PBMCs or T cells enriched from blood (not recorded which). The receptors were sampled from a man aged 50 or older who had recovered from COVID-19.

The rearrangement links TRBV11-3 to TRBJ2-7; maybe TRBD1 (6 bases). This CDR3 has 15 amino acids. Germline values: CDR1 SGHNT, CDR2 YENEEA. The V and J ends lost 5 bases and 4 bases respectively, with 18 bases between them. The CDR3 reads CASSLRGQGPYEQYF. As DNA, the CDR3 is TGTGCCAGCAGCCTCCGGGGCCAGGGGCCTTACGAGCAGTACTTC.

This clone was recorded a few times. This chain's CDR3 is CASSAATGSTSNQPQHF. The DNA of the CDR3 is TGTGCCAGCAGCGCCGCGACAGGATCTACTAGCAATCAGCCCCAGCATTTT. The rearrangement joins TRBV7-9 to TRBJ1-5; TRBD1 is a possible D gene (6 bases). V lost 5 bases to trimming and J lost 0 bases, with 17 bases between them. Germline CDR1 is SEHNR and CDR2 is FQNEAQ (reference sequence). The CDR3 has 17 amino acids.

This clone was seen once. The chain employs TRBV3-1 (or the pseudogene TRBV3-2) and TRBJ2-1; 7 bases line up with TRBD2. J lost 8 bases, V lost 0 bases, and 13 bases had no gene match. The CDR3 covers 17 residues. Germline V CDR1 and CDR2: LGHDT, YNNKEL (reference sequence). This chain's CDR3 is CASSQDSRGRARDEQFF. CDR3 DNA sequence: TGTGCCAGCAGCCAAGATAGTAGAGGGAGGGCCAGGGATGAGCAGTTCTTC.

The chain links TRBV30 to TRBJ1-6; D not resolved. The V and J ends lost 5 bases and 8 bases respectively, with 10 bases between them. CDR1 and CDR2 from the germline V gene are GTSNPN and SVGIG (reference sequence). This CDR3 contains 12 residues. The CDR3 here is CAWDYTHSPLHF. CDR3 in DNA: TGTGCCTGGGACTATACCCATTCACCCCTCCACTTT.

In this sample, this clone turned up once. The chain combines TRBV19 with TRBJ2-5, with 7 bases identical to TRBD1. Looked up from germline, CDR1 is LNHDA and CDR2 is SQIVND (reference sequence). V was pared by 5 bases and J by 3 bases, with 6 bases of the junction left unmatched. The CDR3 covers 14 residues. CDR3 sequence reads: CASSSGQAKETQYF. The CDR3 DNA reads as TGTGCCAGTAGTTCTGGACAGGCGAAAGAGACCCAGTACTTC.

J is TRBJ1-6 and V is TRBV10-3; perhaps TRBD1 as D (6 bases). Looked up from germline, CDR1 is ENHRY and CDR2 is SYGVKD. Between the trimmed V and J ends, which lost 0 bases and 6 bases, there was a span of 12 bases. The CDR3 sequence is 16 residues long. CDR3 amino acids: CAISESGQSLNSPLHF. The CDR3 DNA follows: TGTGCCATCAGTGAGTCTGGACAGAGCCTTAATTCACCCCTCCACTTT.

This chain uses TRBV7-9 with TRBJ2-7, with 9 positions matching TRBD1. J was trimmed by 0 bases and V by 2 bases; bases with no gene match: 8. Germline values: CDR1 SEHNR, CDR2 FQNEAQ (reference sequence). The CDR3 consists of 17 residues. CDR3 nucleotides: TGTGCCAGCAGCTTATCCTCGGACAGGGGAGCCTCCTACGAGCAGTACTTC. Translation gives CASSLSSDRGASYEQYF.

The chain links TRBV28 to TRBJ1-6, with TRBD1 identical over 7 bases. V gave up 8 bases and J gave up 6 bases; unmatched junction bases: 7. Looked up from germline, CDR1 is MDHEN and CDR2 is SYDVKM. CDR3 length: 14 amino acids. CDR3 nucleotide sequence: TGTGCCAGCCACAGCACAGGGGTTAATTCACCCCTCCACTTT. Translation: CASHSTGVNSPLHF.

V and J are TRBV5-1 and TRBJ2-3, with TRBD1 identical over 7 bases. CDR1 is SGHRS and CDR2 is YFSETQ in the germline V gene. Germline trimming cut 0 bases from V and 3 bases from J; bases unmatched to any gene: 7. The CDR3 is 16 residues long. The DNA of the CDR3 is TGCGCCAGCAGCTTGGAGAAGACAGGGACGACAGATACGCAGTATTTT. It encodes CASSLEKTGTTDTQYF.